The clone carrying this T cell receptor beta chain was seen ten or more times. The sample originates from a study of T cells in Graves' hyperthyroidism and ophthalmopathy. CDR3 length: 14 residues. Looked up from germline, CDR1 is KGHDR and CDR2 is SFDVKD. Trimming removed 4 bases from V and 5 bases from J; junction bases left unmatched: 5. What was amplified from RNA transcripts were TCR beta CDR3 regions. First-round RT-PCR with HTBI primers amplified the TCR CDR3 region. TCRdb recomputed calls from the multiplex PCR reads with MiXCR, one row per CDR3 protein. Of 500,000 to 600,000 distinct CDR3 sequences in the sample, 15% to 20% were seen once.

V is TRBV24-1 and J is TRBJ2-5; the match to TRBD2 covers 8 bases. The sequence was collected from a man aged 40-50 years with Graves' ophthalmopathy. Sample: blood. In DNA form, the CDR3 reads TGTGCCACCAGTGAGCGGGGGGCAGGGGAGACCCAGTACTTC. Translation gives CATSERGAGETQYF.